Here is one T cell receptor (beta chain) with its context. This table comes from immunoSEQ multiplex PCR, and its TCRdb copy is limited to in-frame clones, with some not included. The repertoire holds around 100,000 clones, with approximately 88% as singletons. This record comes from a study of blood T cell repertoires in COVID-19. Turning to the study itself: Samples came from the United States, Italy and Spain, spanning acute and convalescent COVID-19.

The specimen was peripheral blood. The TCR was taken from a woman between 70 and 85 years old with acute or convalescent COVID-19.

The CDR3 nucleotides read TGCAGCGTTGAAGCCCGCCGGGGGGCCGGGGAGCTGTTTTTT. This gives the protein CSVEARRGAGELFF. V gene TRBV29-1 combines with J gene TRBJ2-2; 7 bases line up with TRBD2. Germline assignment: CDR1 SQVTM and CDR2 ANQGSEA. V was clipped by 1 base and J by 6 bases; unmatched bases: 5. The CDR3 runs to 14 residues.